Listed below are T cell receptor beta chains from one sample, sequenced in a study of T cell repertoires in cytomegalovirus infection. Using its own MiXCR run on the reads, TCRdb lists one record per CDR3 protein. The table lists around 300,000 distinct CDR3 sequences, roughly a fifth of them singletons, with roughly 20% in the top ten. These receptors have no known antigen. The sequencing used cultured PBMCs, collected from culture after CMV antigen stimulation. The receptors were gathered from a human donor in good health (CMV status not recorded). Some clones in this sample may be carry-over from other donors' samples. CDR3s include the opening cysteine and the closing phenylalanine or tryptophan. Each record gives: V gene, D gene, J gene, clone size, CDR3 DNA, CDR3 protein. A D gene is named only where the DNA matches it firmly. Only some rows state a clone size, as once, few, many or a class for expanded clones.

v_gene: TRBV18; d_gene: TRBD2; j_gene: TRBJ2-3; abundance: many; CDR3nt: TGTGCCAGCTCACCCACTAGCGGGGGCACAGATACGCAGTATTTT; CDR3aa: CASSPTSGGTDTQYF
v_gene: TRBV4-3; d_gene: NA; j_gene: TRBJ2-7; abundance: NA; CDR3nt: TGCGCCAGCAGCCAAGAACGGGTTAGCTCCTACGAGCAGTACTTC; CDR3aa: CASSQERVSSYEQYF
v_gene: TRBV7-2; d_gene: TRBD1; j_gene: TRBJ2-7; abundance: NA; CDR3nt: TGTGCCAGCAGCCTAGGCGGGACAGGGGCCTACGAGCAGTACTTC; CDR3aa: CASSLGGTGAYEQYF
v_gene: TRBV7-9; d_gene: NA; j_gene: TRBJ1-4; abundance: NA; CDR3nt: TGTGCCAGCAGCCCCCCCAGAAGCGGTGAAAAACTGTTTTTT; CDR3aa: CASSPPRSGEKLFF
v_gene: TRBV7-9; d_gene: NA; j_gene: TRBJ2-5; abundance: NA; CDR3nt: TGTGCCAGCAGCCCATGGGACACCCAAGAGACCCAGTACTTC; CDR3aa: CASSPWDTQETQYF
v_gene: TRBV25-1; d_gene: NA; j_gene: TRBJ2-3; abundance: NA; CDR3nt: TGTGCCAGCAGTGATCGGACAGACGAAACAGATACGCAGTATTTT; CDR3aa: CASSDRTDETDTQYF
v_gene: TRBV18; d_gene: TRBD2; j_gene: TRBJ2-4; abundance: NA; CDR3nt: TGTGCCAGCTCACCAATTATAGCGGGAGGGCCTAAGGCCAAAAACATTCAGTACTTC; CDR3aa: CASSPIIAGGPKAKNIQYF
v_gene: TRBV20-1; d_gene: NA; j_gene: TRBJ2-6; abundance: NA; CDR3nt: TGCAGTGCTAGAGGCGGGGCCAACGTCCTGACTTTC; CDR3aa: CSARGGANVLTF
v_gene: TRBV2; d_gene: NA; j_gene: TRBJ2-2; abundance: few; CDR3nt: TGTGCCAGCAGATTGGAGTATGGGTCCGGGGAGCTGTTTTTT; CDR3aa: CASRLEYGSGELFF
v_gene: TRBV4-1; d_gene: TRBD1; j_gene: TRBJ1-1; abundance: few; CDR3nt: TGCGCCAGCAGCCAAGTTGACCCGACGGTGGCGGACAGGGCTAACACTGAAGCTTTCTTT; CDR3aa: CASSQVDPTVADRANTEAFF
v_gene: TRBV7-9; d_gene: TRBD1; j_gene: TRBJ2-1; abundance: many; CDR3nt: TGTGCCAGCAGCACGGGGGACAGGGGCTCCTACAATGAGCAGTTCTTC; CDR3aa: CASSTGDRGSYNEQFF
v_gene: TRBV6-1; d_gene: TRBD2; j_gene: TRBJ2-1; abundance: many; CDR3nt: TGTGCCAGCAGTCTAGCGGGAGGACAGGACAATGAGCAGTTCTTC; CDR3aa: CASSLAGGQDNEQFF
v_gene: TRBV7-9; d_gene: NA; j_gene: TRBJ2-2; abundance: many; CDR3nt: TGTGCCAGCAGCTTAGCGGGCGCGAATACCGGGGAGCTGTTTTTT; CDR3aa: CASSLAGANTGELFF
v_gene: TRBV27; d_gene: NA; j_gene: TRBJ1-5; abundance: few; CDR3nt: TGTGCCAGCAGTTTGGAGTGGAATCAGCCCCAGCATTTT; CDR3aa: CASSLEWNQPQHF
v_gene: TRBV7-2; d_gene: TRBD2; j_gene: TRBJ2-2; abundance: many; CDR3nt: TGTGCCAGCAGCCGACGAAGCGGGGATTACACCGGGGAGCTGTTTTTT; CDR3aa: CASSRRSGDYTGELFF
v_gene: TRBV7-6; d_gene: NA; j_gene: TRBJ1-3; abundance: many; CDR3nt: TGTGCCAGCAGCTACGGGGGCATATCTGGAAACACCATATATTTT; CDR3aa: CASSYGGISGNTIYF
v_gene: TRBV10-3; d_gene: TRBD2; j_gene: TRBJ2-3; abundance: NA; CDR3nt: TGTGCCATCAGCGGAAGCGGGGTTGGGACAGATACGCAGTATTTT; CDR3aa: CAISGSGVGTDTQYF
v_gene: TRBV6-1; d_gene: TRBD1; j_gene: TRBJ2-1; abundance: NA; CDR3nt: TGTGCCAGCAAACCTGACAGGGCAGTGGGCAATGAGCAGTTCTTC; CDR3aa: CASKPDRAVGNEQFF
v_gene: TRBV19; d_gene: TRBD1; j_gene: TRBJ1-2; abundance: NA; CDR3nt: TGTGCCAGTAGTCCTGGACAGGGTCAACCTTATGGCTACACCTTC; CDR3aa: CASSPGQGQPYGYTF
v_gene: TRBV7-8; d_gene: TRBD2; j_gene: TRBJ2-1; abundance: few; CDR3nt: TGTGCCAGCAGCTTAGTGACCGGGACTATCCGGGCCAATGAGCAGTTCTTC; CDR3aa: CASSLVTGTIRANEQFF
v_gene: TRBV7-6; d_gene: TRBD2; j_gene: TRBJ2-1; abundance: many; CDR3nt: TGTGCCAGCAGCTCGAAAGGGACTAGCGGGATCTCCTACAATGAGCAGTTCTTC; CDR3aa: CASSSKGTSGISYNEQFF
v_gene: TRBV7-2; d_gene: NA; j_gene: TRBJ2-7; abundance: many; CDR3nt: TGTGCCAGCAGCTTAGCGACGGGACACCTATACGAGCAGTACTTC; CDR3aa: CASSLATGHLYEQYF
v_gene: TRBV6-2/TRBV6-3; d_gene: TRBD2; j_gene: TRBJ2-1; abundance: few; CDR3nt: TGTGCCAGCATCCTAGCGGGAGGGCCCGCCTACAATGAGCAGTTCTTC; CDR3aa: CASILAGGPAYNEQFF
v_gene: TRBV7-9; d_gene: NA; j_gene: TRBJ2-5; abundance: NA; CDR3nt: TGTGCCAGCAGCCCACGGAGCAAAGAGACCCAGTACTTC; CDR3aa: CASSPRSKETQYF
v_gene: TRBV7-2; d_gene: TRBD2; j_gene: TRBJ2-3; abundance: few; CDR3nt: TGTGCCAGCAGATCTAACGGGGGGTATACGCAGTATTTT; CDR3aa: CASRSNGGYTQYF
v_gene: TRBV7-2; d_gene: NA; j_gene: TRBJ2-3; abundance: many; CDR3nt: TGTGCCAGCAGCTTTAGGGGAGAAGATACGCAGTATTTT; CDR3aa: CASSFRGEDTQYF
v_gene: TRBV20-1; d_gene: NA; j_gene: TRBJ2-3; abundance: many; CDR3nt: TGCAGTGCTAGAGGGCTAGCGACAGATACGCAGTATTTT; CDR3aa: CSARGLATDTQYF
v_gene: TRBV19; d_gene: NA; j_gene: TRBJ2-7; abundance: many; CDR3nt: TGTGCCAGTAGGGACCGGGACGGGAGCTCCTACGAGCAGTACTTC; CDR3aa: CASRDRDGSSYEQYF
v_gene: TRBV12-5; d_gene: TRBD2; j_gene: TRBJ2-1; abundance: NA; CDR3nt: TGTGCTAGTGGTTTGGGTTCGACTAGCGGGAGCTATGAGCAGTTCTTC; CDR3aa: CASGLGSTSGSYEQFF
v_gene: TRBV19; d_gene: TRBD1; j_gene: TRBJ2-1; abundance: NA; CDR3nt: TGTGCCAGTAGCCAGGGGGCAAACAATGAGCAGTTCTTC; CDR3aa: CASSQGANNEQFF
v_gene: TRBV7-2; d_gene: NA; j_gene: TRBJ1-2; abundance: few; CDR3nt: TGTGCCAGCAGCTTTGTCTCAGGGAAGGAATATGGCTACACCTTC; CDR3aa: CASSFVSGKEYGYTF
v_gene: TRBV2; d_gene: TRBD2; j_gene: TRBJ2-3; abundance: few; CDR3nt: TGTGCCAGCAGTGAACTGGGCGGGAGGGCAGATACGCAGTATTTT; CDR3aa: CASSELGGRADTQYF
v_gene: TRBV2; d_gene: NA; j_gene: TRBJ2-1; abundance: NA; CDR3nt: TGTGCCAGCAGTGATGTTGAGCAGTTCTTC; CDR3aa: CASSDVEQFF
v_gene: TRBV4-1; d_gene: TRBD2; j_gene: TRBJ2-7; abundance: few; CDR3nt: TGCGCCAGCAGCCAAGCGACGACTAGCGGAAGCTACGAGCAGTACTTC; CDR3aa: CASSQATTSGSYEQYF
v_gene: TRBV7-2; d_gene: TRBD2; j_gene: TRBJ2-7; abundance: few; CDR3nt: TGTGCCAGCAGCTTTGATAGCGGGAGGGCCTCCTACGAGCAGTACTTC; CDR3aa: CASSFDSGRASYEQYF
v_gene: TRBV20-1; d_gene: NA; j_gene: TRBJ1-2; abundance: NA; CDR3nt: TGCAGTGCCTTTGTTCAACGGACCACCGGCTACACCTTC; CDR3aa: CSAFVQRTTGYTF
v_gene: TRBV5-6; d_gene: NA; j_gene: TRBJ1-3; abundance: many; CDR3nt: TGTGCCAGCAGCACGACAGGTCCGGGAAACACCATATATTTT; CDR3aa: CASSTTGPGNTIYF